The 5 T cell receptor beta chains in this list originate from one sample, sequenced in a study of blood T cell repertoires in COVID-19 (dated by TCRdb to between 2020 and 2021). The library was built by means of the immunoSEQ multiplex PCR assay. The clones in this table, taken by TCRdb from immuneACCESS, are in-frame only. Not every clone is retained; where verified, under half of the shortfall comes from an unresolved V gene, and the cause of the rest is unknown. Here the sample has 55,000 to 70,000 clones; around 89% occur a single time. 10% of the sample belongs to the ten largest clones. The sequenced material came from PBMCs or T cells enriched from blood (not recorded which). These receptor sequences come from a woman aged 40 to 50 who had recovered from COVID-19.

The genes are TRBV18 and TRBJ1-1; TRBD1 aligns across 7 bases. V lost 0 bases and J lost 5; bases outside the gene matches: 6. CDR3 length: 15 residues. CDR1 and CDR2 from the germline V gene are KGHSH and LQKENI. CDR3 nucleotide sequence: TGTGCCAGCTCACCACCGACAGGGTGGAATACTGAAGCTTTCTTT. Amino acid sequence: CASSPPTGWNTEAFF. The entire variable domain, with the rest obtained from reference TRBV18 and TRBJ1-1, is as follows: NAGVMQNPRHLVRRRGQEARLRCSPMKGHSHVYWYRQLPEEGLKFMVYLQKENIIDESGMPKERFSAEFPKEGPSILRIQQVVRGDSAAYFCASSPPTGWNTEAFFGQGTRLTVV.

This chain uses TRBV9 with TRBJ2-5; D call uncertain. The length of the CDR3 is 15 residues. Trimming took 0 bases from V and 5 from J, leaving 14 bases between them. Germline values: CDR1 SGDLS, CDR2 YYNGEE. In nucleotides, the CDR3 is TGTGCCAGCAGCGTAGGACCGGCCAACGGGGAGACCCAGTACTTC. Protein: CASSVGPANGETQYF.

The J gene is TRBJ2-2, the V gene TRBV12-3 or TRBV12-4, with D perhaps matching TRBD1 (6 bases). Between the trimmed V and J ends, which lost 1 base and 11 bases, there was a span of 8 bases. There are 12 residues in the CDR3. The CDR3 spells CASSLGGPELFF. For the CDR3, the DNA is TGTGCCAGCAGTTTAGGGGGGCCTGAGCTGTTTTTT.

The V call is TRBV5-5, the J call TRBJ2-5; tentatively, D is TRBD2 (6 bases). From germline, CDR1 is SGHKS and CDR2 YYEKEE (reference sequence). The CDR3 sequence is 14 residues long. V was clipped by 4 bases and J by 2 bases, with 12 bases between them. As DNA, the CDR3 is TGTGCCAGCAGCACATCCGGGACTCAAGAGACCCAGTACTTC. This gives the protein CASSTSGTQETQYF.

The chain couples TRBV15 to TRBJ2-1, with 9 nucleotides matching TRBD2. V shed 0 bases, J shed 6 bases, and the junction held 3 bases outside the gene matches. CDR1 LNHNV and CDR2 YYDKDF come from the germline V gene (reference sequence). The CDR3 length is 15 residues. The CDR3 DNA reads as TGTGCCACCAGCAGAGATTTAGCGGGGGCCAATGAGCAGTTCTTC. Amino acids: CATSRDLAGANEQFF.